These T cell receptor beta chains were read from a single sample in a study of PD-L1 blockade in urothelial cancer. The assay was immunoSEQ multiplex PCR, and TCRdb's table has in-frame clones only and misses some. The sample shows some 57,000 clones, about four fifths of them seen only once. Here the sequenced sample was PBMCs, taken around atezolizumab (anti-PD-L1) treatment. The receptors derive from a man aged 45-65 years with urothelial cancer. CDR3s include the opening cysteine and the closing phenylalanine or tryptophan. A D gene is named only where the DNA matches it firmly. Size is omitted from some rows. Given values are once, few, many or a class for expanded clones.

j_gene	v_gene	d_gene	abundance	CDR3aa	CDR3nt
TRBJ1-6	TRBV30	NA	NA	CAGASSYNSPLHF	TGTGCCGGGGCCTCCTCCTATAATTCACCCCTCCACTTT
TRBJ1-3	TRBV28	TRBD1	NA	CASSDNRGTLGGNTIYF	TGTGCCAGCAGTGACAACAGGGGAACTCTAGGAGGAAACACCATATATTTT
TRBJ2-2	TRBV2	TRBD2	NA	CATQGTSGRAGELFF	TGTGCCACCCAAGGGACTAGCGGGAGGGCGGGGGAGCTGTTTTTT
TRBJ1-6	TRBV27	NA	NA	CASLPGRSSSPLHF	TGTGCCAGCCTTCCTGGGAGATCGAGTTCACCCCTCCACTTT
TRBJ2-2	TRBV7-6	TRBD2	NA	CASSSGTSGETGELFF	TGTGCCAGCAGCTCAGGGACTAGCGGGGAGACCGGGGAGCTGTTTTTT
TRBJ2-7	TRBV27	NA	NA	CASSPYESSYEQYF	TGTGCCAGCAGTCCCTACGAGTCCTCCTACGAGCAGTACTTC
TRBJ2-5	TRBV29-1	TRBD1	NA	CSVQTGRETQYF	TGCAGCGTGCAGACAGGGCGGGAGACCCAGTACTTC
TRBJ1-3	TRBV30	NA	NA	CAWSVLGGNTIYF	TGTGCCTGGAGTGTACTCGGTGGAAACACCATATATTTT
TRBJ2-2	TRBV6-6	TRBD2	NA	CATIVSGGPNTGELFF	TGTGCCACCATTGTCAGCGGGGGCCCGAACACCGGGGAGCTGTTTTTT
TRBJ1-2	TRBV27	TRBD1	NA	CASSPGTGPRHGYTF	TGTGCCAGCAGTCCGGGGACAGGGCCTCGTCATGGCTACACCTTC
TRBJ1-2	TRBV7-8	NA	NA	CASSLGGVGYGYTF	TGTGCCAGCAGCTTAGGGGGGGTAGGCTATGGCTACACCTTC
TRBJ2-7	TRBV7-7	TRBD2	NA	CASSLSSSGSHEQYF	TGTGCCAGCAGCTTAAGTTCTAGCGGGAGCCACGAGCAGTACTTC
TRBJ1-2	TRBV13	TRBD1	NA	CASSLRQGRGGGYTF	TGTGCCAGCAGCCTCCGACAGGGGCGGGGAGGTGGCTACACCTTC
TRBJ2-1	TRBV30	TRBD2	NA	CAWSARTSGGFYNEQFF	TGTGCCTGGAGTGCCCGGACTAGCGGGGGGTTCTACAATGAGCAGTTCTTC
TRBJ1-2	TRBV6-5	NA	NA	CASSYQVRGYGYTF	TGTGCCAGCAGTTACCAAGTTCGGGGCTATGGCTACACCTTC
TRBJ2-7	TRBV9	TRBD2	once	CASSPWTSGGPYEQYF	TGTGCCAGCAGCCCCTGGACTAGCGGGGGACCCTACGAGCAGTACTTC
TRBJ2-1	TRBV15	NA	NA	CATSSPRGGDEQFF	TGTGCCACCAGCAGCCCCAGGGGAGGGGATGAGCAGTTCTTC
TRBJ1-4	TRBV27	TRBD1	NA	CASSGGQGGRTNEKLFF	TGTGCCAGCAGTGGAGGACAGGGCGGAAGGACTAATGAAAAACTGTTTTTT
TRBJ2-7	TRBV18	NA	NA	CASSPMTTVYEQYF	TGTGCCAGCTCACCGATGACTACCGTATACGAGCAGTACTTC
TRBJ2-5	TRBV25-1	TRBD2	NA	CASSRRTSGKETQYF	TGTGCCAGCAGTCGACGGACTAGCGGCAAAGAGACCCAGTACTTC
TRBJ2-1	TRBV11-3	NA	few	CASSLGANNNEQFF	TGTGCCAGCAGCTTAGGGGCCAATAACAATGAGCAGTTCTTC
TRBJ2-1	TRBV29-1	TRBD2	NA	CSVELGTSGSGRLDEQFF	TGCAGCGTTGAATTAGGGACTAGCGGGTCGGGTAGGTTGGATGAGCAGTTCTTC
TRBJ2-5	TRBV7-9	TRBD2	NA	CASSSLAGGFTETQYF	TGTGCCAGCAGCTCCCTAGCGGGGGGGTTTACGGAGACCCAGTACTTC